This T cell receptor (beta chain) was found in a study of blood T cells in healthy people across ages. Study-wide points: Per million T cells, the diversity of TCR beta decreased roughly linearly as age advanced.

The draw of peripheral blood yielded approximately 10 milliliters from each donor. About this clonotype: The antigen is not known.

A second PCR of 7 to 11 cycles used a sample-barcoded 5' primer and a J-beta primer mix. MiXCR, run by TCRdb on the 5' RACE reads, gives a single entry per CDR3 protein. The sample has around 670,000 distinct CDR3 sequences; around 31% are singletons. Germline assignment: CDR1 MNHNS and CDR2 SASEGT. V was pared by 5 bases and J by 0 bases, with 13 bases between. This CDR3 has 15 residues. The sequenced material came from blood. The sequence was collected from a woman aged 80 or over in good health. This chain connects TRBV6-1 to TRBJ2-5, with a tentative D call TRBD2 (6 bases). The CDR3 bases are TGTGCCAGCAGTTACGCGGGGTTCTACCAAGAGACCCAGTACTTC. Translated, it gives CASSYAGFYQETQYF.